This TCR beta chain was profiled in a study of PD-1 and CTLA-4 blockade in melanoma. The CDR3 length is 12 residues. V lost 3 bases and J 7 bases, leaving 9 bases between the germline ends. The V gene's germline CDR1 is MNHEY and CDR2 SVGEGT. Here immunoSEQ multiplex PCR was the method, and the copy in TCRdb shows in-frame clones only, minus some. The repertoire holds tens of thousands of clones, more than 70% seen once, with 7.8% in the top ten. The source of this sequence is a human donor with melanoma. The chain employs TRBV6-2 or TRBV6-3 and TRBJ1-2; no clear D. Here the sequenced sample was CD8+ T cells from peripheral blood, taken before anti-PD-1 treatment. The CDR3 DNA reads as TGTGCCAGCAGTTATCTTCGGATTGGCTACACCTTC. It translates to CASSYLRIGYTF.